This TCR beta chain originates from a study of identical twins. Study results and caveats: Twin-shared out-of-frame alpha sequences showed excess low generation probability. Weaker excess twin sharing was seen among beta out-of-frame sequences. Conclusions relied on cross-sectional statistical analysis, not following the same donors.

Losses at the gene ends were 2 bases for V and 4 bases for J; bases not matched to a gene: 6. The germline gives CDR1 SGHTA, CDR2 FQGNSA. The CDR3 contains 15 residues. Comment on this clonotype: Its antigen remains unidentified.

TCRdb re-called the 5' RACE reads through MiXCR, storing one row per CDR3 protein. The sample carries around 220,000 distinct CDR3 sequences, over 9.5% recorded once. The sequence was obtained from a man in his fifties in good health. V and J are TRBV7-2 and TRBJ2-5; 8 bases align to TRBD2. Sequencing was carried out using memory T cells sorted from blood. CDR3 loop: CASSLRAAGGETQYF. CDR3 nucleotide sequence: TGTGCCAGCAGCTTACGGGCCGCGGGGGGAGAGACCCAGTACTTC.